This T cell receptor beta chain was obtained from a study of blood T cells in healthy people across ages (dated by TCRdb to the mid-2010s). Looking at the study overall: In model experiments, template switching captured about one uniquely barcoded TCR beta cDNA molecule for every two T cells. The study measured age-related changes in TCR beta repertoire diversity using deep sequencing normalized with unique cDNA molecular identifiers. The donors were split into four age groups: young (average roughly 15 years), middle-aged (around 37), aged (about 62) and long-lived (approximately 80). Donors of different ages were randomly distributed across sequencing lanes to avoid experimental bias. For two donors (one aged 18 to 30 and one aged 80 or older), the study analyzed two additional independent replicas of 1 million unique cDNA reads from the same blood draw.

Library method: 5' RACE. Sequencing was performed on an Illumina HiSeq 2500. A second PCR of about 7 to 12 cycles was performed with a sample-barcoded 5' primer and a J-beta primer mix. Each TCR beta cDNA molecule received a unique molecular identifier from a template-switch 5' adaptor carrying 12 random nucleotides. Each sample yielded at least 2.5 million CDR3-containing paired-end reads. The Mint cDNA synthesis kit, primed by a TRBC-specific oligonucleotide, was used to synthesize first-strand cDNA from all RNA. After uracil-DNA glycosylase treatment, a first 18-cycle PCR used universal primers M1SS and BC2_uni_R on all cDNA. In the source study's methods: For normalization, 1 million high-quality reads, each with a distinct molecular identifier, were randomly selected from each sample. Instead of being binned into consensus sequences, reads that shared molecular identifiers were thrown out. MiTCR, set to a Q25 quality threshold and the strictest error-elimination algorithm, was used for CDR3 identification, clonotype clustering and error correction. A nonparametric unseen species model with Euler transformation was used to estimate a lower bound on total TCR beta diversity. The public reads were reprocessed in TCRdb via fastp at Q25 and MiXCR, keeping in-frame beta chains. Identical CDR3 protein sequences are pooled into one entry, listed with their most common genes and DNA. TCRdb's processing, not the authors' own work, is the source of the V and J calls. The sample records 1.6 million or so distinct CDR3 sequences, about 35% of which are singletons. The top ten clonotypes cover around 11% of the sample.

The approximately 41 donors, aged roughly 6 to 95 years, were systemically healthy Caucasian individuals from Russia. Roughly 9 milliliters of peripheral blood were drawn from each donor into EDTA-treated Vacutainer tubes. Ficoll-Paque density-gradient centrifugation was used to isolate PBMCs, with at least 6.5 million per sample. Trizol reagent was used to extract total RNA from PBMCs, with at least 5.5 micrograms per sample. The percentages of naive CD45RAhigh/CD27high T cells were determined by flow cytometry on a PBMC aliquot from every donor. As for this clonotype: No cognate antigen has been identified for it. The sample holds no much larger clone one base away, and base qualities are not on file.

The paper as a whole reports these results and caveats: Total diversity estimates from one million sequenced T cells were considered lower bounds and underestimates. Compared with the aged group, more naive CD4+ T cells, fewer expanded clones and increased TCR diversity were shown by the long-lived group, suggesting age selection. Observed TCR beta diversity per million T cells fell roughly linearly with age, and a significant reduction was already apparent by age roughly 41. Donor CMV infection status was unknown, potentially confounding age-related changes in expanded clonotypes. Observed TCR beta diversity correlated strongly with the percentage of naive T cells measured by flow cytometry. Because profiling used bulk unsorted PBMCs, naive and antigen-experienced compartments could not be compared conclusively.

The specimen sequenced was blood. The TCR sequence derives from a woman aged 30 to 39 in good health.

The nucleotides are TGTGCCAGCAGTTTCCGCCTAGCGGGAGGGCAATTGGACGAGCAGTACTTC. The translation is CASSFRLAGGQLDEQYF. The receptor chain draws on TRBV27 and TRBJ2-7; TRBD2 matches 12 bases in the middle. V lost 3 bases and J lost 5 bases, and the count of bases not matched to a germline gene is 11. Based on the germline V gene (reference sequence), the CDR1 and CDR2 sequences are MNHEY and SMNVEV. The CDR3 spans 17 residues, from the cysteine through the phenylalanine. Just CDR3 DNA is preserved here, 51 bases in frame from base 1.